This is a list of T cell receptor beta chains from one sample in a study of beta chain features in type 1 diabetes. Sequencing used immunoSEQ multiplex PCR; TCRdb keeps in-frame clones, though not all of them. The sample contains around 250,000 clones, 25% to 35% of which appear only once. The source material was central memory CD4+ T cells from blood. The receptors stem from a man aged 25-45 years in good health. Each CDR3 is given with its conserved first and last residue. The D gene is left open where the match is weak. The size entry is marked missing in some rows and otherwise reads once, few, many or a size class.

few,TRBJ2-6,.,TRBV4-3,CASSQDVRTSGANVLTF,TGCGCCAGCAGCCAGGACGTCAGGACCTCTGGGGCCAACGTCCTGACTTTC
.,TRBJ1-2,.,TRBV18,CASSLGTMNYGYTF,TGTGCCAGCTCACTCGGGACTATGAACTATGGCTACACCTTC
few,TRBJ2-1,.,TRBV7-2,CASSQGQTYNEQFF,TGTGCCAGCAGCCAGGGACAAACCTACAATGAGCAGTTCTTC
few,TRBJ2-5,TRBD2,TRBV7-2,CASSKSGNQETQYF,TGTGCCAGCAGCAAAAGCGGGAACCAGGAGACCCAGTACTTC
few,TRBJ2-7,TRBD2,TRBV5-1,CASSSQAGTRSSEQYF,TGCGCCAGCAGCTCCCAAGCCGGGACTAGATCGTCCGAGCAGTACTTC
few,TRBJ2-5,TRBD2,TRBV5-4,CASSPKSGRVETQYF,TGTGCCAGCAGCCCTAAGAGCGGGAGAGTGGAGACCCAGTACTTC
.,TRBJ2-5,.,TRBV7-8,CASSLEEGRTQYF,TGTGCCAGCAGCTTAGAGGAGGGTCGGACCCAGTACTTC
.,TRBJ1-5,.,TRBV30,CAWSLGVNEPQHF,TGTGCCTGGAGTTTAGGCGTTAACGAGCCCCAGCATTTT
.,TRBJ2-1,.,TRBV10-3,CAIRDGGVYNEQFF,TGTGCCATCAGGGATGGCGGGGTATACAATGAGCAGTTCTTC
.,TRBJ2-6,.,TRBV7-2,CASRRQVSSGANVLTF,TGTGCCAGCAGACGACAGGTTTCCTCTGGGGCCAACGTCCTGACTTTC
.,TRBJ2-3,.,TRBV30,CAWSVKRSPDTQYF,TGTGCCTGGAGTGTCAAGCGAAGCCCAGATACGCAGTATTTT
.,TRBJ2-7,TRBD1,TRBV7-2,CASSLGRDSYEQYF,TGTGCCAGCAGCTTGGGAAGGGACAGCTACGAGCAGTACTTC
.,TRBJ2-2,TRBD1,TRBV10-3,CAISGRDRDTGELFF,TGTGCCATCAGTGGCCGGGACAGAGACACCGGGGAGCTGTTTTTT
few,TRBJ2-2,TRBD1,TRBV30,CAWTGTGSKNGELFF,TGTGCCTGGACCGGGACAGGGAGTAAGAACGGGGAGCTGTTTTTT
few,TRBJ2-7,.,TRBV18,CASSAGTQAWEQYF,TGTGCCAGCTCAGCCGGGACACAGGCGTGGGAGCAGTACTTC
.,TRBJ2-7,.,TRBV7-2,CASSLGTGYEQYF,TGTGCCAGCAGCTTAGGGACGGGCTACGAGCAGTACTTC
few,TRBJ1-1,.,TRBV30,CAWSIGNTEAFF,TGTGCCTGGAGTATAGGGAACACTGAAGCTTTCTTT
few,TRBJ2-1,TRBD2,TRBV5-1,CASSSDGAGVVEQFF,TGCGCCAGCAGCAGTGACGGGGCGGGAGTGGTTGAGCAGTTCTTC
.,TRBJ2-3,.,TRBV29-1,CSVGVGGARTDTQYF,TGCAGCGTTGGTGTCGGCGGGGCCCGCACAGATACGCAGTATTTT
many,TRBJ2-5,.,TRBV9,CASSGWLIGETQYF,TGTGCCAGTAGTGGCTGGCTGATTGGCGAGACCCAGTACTTC
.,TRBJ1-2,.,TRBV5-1,CASSLGADSSGGYTF,TGCGCCAGCAGCTTGGGAGCGGACAGTTCGGGCGGCTACACCTTC
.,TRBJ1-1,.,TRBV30,CAWSDRDRAAFF,TGTGCCTGGAGTGACAGGGACCGAGCGGCTTTCTTT
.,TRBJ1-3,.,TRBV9,CASSESGSGNTIYF,TGTGCCAGCAGCGAGAGTGGGTCTGGAAACACCATATATTTT
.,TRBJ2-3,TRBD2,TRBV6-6,CASRREDTDTQYF,TGTGCCAGCAGACGGGAGGACACAGATACGCAGTATTTT
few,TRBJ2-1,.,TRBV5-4,CASSRTPVREQFF,TGTGCCAGCAGCCGGACGCCCGTTCGGGAGCAGTTCTTC
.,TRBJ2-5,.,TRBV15,CATSNHRKLGQRETQYF,TGTGCCACCAGCAACCACCGGAAACTAGGGCAGCGGGAGACCCAGTACTTC
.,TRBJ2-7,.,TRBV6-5,CASSGAYEQYF,TGTGCCAGCTCCGGGGCCTACGAGCAGTACTTC
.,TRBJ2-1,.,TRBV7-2,CASSPDWFGNEQFF,TGTGCCAGCAGCCCTGACTGGTTCGGCAATGAGCAGTTCTTC
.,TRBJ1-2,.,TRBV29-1,CSVEGVGGYTF,TGCAGCGTTGAGGGGGTCGGTGGCTACACCTTC
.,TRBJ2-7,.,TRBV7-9,CASSPLLGGNYEQYF,TGTGCCAGCAGCCCCCTACTTGGAGGCAACTACGAGCAGTACTTC
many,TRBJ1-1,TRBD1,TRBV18,CASGGDRNTEAFF,TGTGCCAGCGGAGGGGACAGGAACACTGAAGCTTTCTTT
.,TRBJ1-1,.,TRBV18,CASSQGNTEAFF,TGTGCCAGCTCCCAAGGGAACACTGAAGCTTTCTTT
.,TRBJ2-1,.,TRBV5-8,CASSLGLAPSSYNEQFF,TGTGCCAGCAGCTTGGGTCTAGCGCCGAGCTCCTACAATGAGCAGTTCTTC
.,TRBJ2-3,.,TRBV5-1,CASSLPADTQYF,TGCGCCAGCAGCTTACCGGCAGATACGCAGTATTTT
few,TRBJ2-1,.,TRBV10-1,CASSLQPEVVNEQFF,TGCGCCAGCAGCCTACAACCGGAGGTTGTCAATGAGCAGTTCTTC
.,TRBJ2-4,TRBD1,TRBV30,CAWKSTGGNIQYF,TGTGCCTGGAAGTCGACAGGGGGAAACATTCAGTACTTC
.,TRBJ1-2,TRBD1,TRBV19,CASSPSGTGVGYTF,TGTGCCAGTAGTCCCTCCGGGACAGGGGTTGGCTACACCTTC
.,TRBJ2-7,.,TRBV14,CASSQGSAGSYEQYF,TGTGCCAGCAGCCAAGGTAGTGCGGGATCGTACGAGCAGTACTTC
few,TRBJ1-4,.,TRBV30,CAWSASSTNEKLFF,TGTGCCTGGAGTGCTTCGTCAACTAATGAAAAACTGTTTTTT
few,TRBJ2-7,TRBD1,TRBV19,CASSIRTGPYEQYF,TGTGCCAGTAGTATAAGGACAGGGCCCTACGAGCAGTACTTC
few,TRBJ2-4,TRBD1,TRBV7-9,CASSLSRGLRGRNIQYF,TGTGCCAGCAGCCTATCCCGGGGCCTCAGGGGGAGAAACATTCAGTACTTC
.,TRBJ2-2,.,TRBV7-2,CASSLAGPGELFF,TGTGCCAGCAGCTTAGCAGGGCCCGGGGAGCTGTTTTTT
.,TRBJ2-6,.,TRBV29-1,CSVEITGANVLTF,TGCAGCGTAGAAATAACTGGGGCCAACGTCCTGACTTTC
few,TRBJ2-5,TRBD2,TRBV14,CASSPRGTVRETQYF,TGTGCCAGCAGCCCGCGGGGGACGGTCCGGGAGACCCAGTACTTC
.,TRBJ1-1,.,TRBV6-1,CASRGFAGSTEAFF,TGTGCCAGCAGAGGATTCGCCGGATCGACTGAAGCTTTCTTT
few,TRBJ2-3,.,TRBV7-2,CASSLDLLLTDTQYF,TGTGCCAGCAGCTTAGATCTGCTACTCACAGATACGCAGTATTTT
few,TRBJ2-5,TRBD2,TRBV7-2,CASSNSGGSAETQYF,TGTGCCAGCAGTAATAGCGGGGGATCTGCAGAGACCCAGTACTTC
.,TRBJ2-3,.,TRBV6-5,CASRRGVSTDTQYF,TGTGCCAGCAGGAGGGGGGTGTCCACAGATACGCAGTATTTT
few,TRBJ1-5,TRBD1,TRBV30,CAWNDRDGQPQHF,TGTGCCTGGAATGACAGGGATGGTCAGCCCCAGCATTTT
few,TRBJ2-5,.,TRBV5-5,CASKAQETQYF,TGTGCCAGCAAGGCCCAAGAGACCCAGTACTTC